This record looks at one T cell receptor (beta chain) sequence and its context. Source study methods: By means of reference gene primer amplification, nucleated cell counts were estimated. Sequenced by immunoSEQ multiplex PCR; TCRdb stores in-frame clones only, minus some. V, J and clone size were drawn from that table, and D and trimming were deduced from the DNA. The sample records tens of thousands of clones, around 87% being singletons. This CDR3 spans 13 amino acids. V dropped 4 bases and J dropped 4 bases, with 7 bases sitting between them. Germline V gene lookup returns CDR1 MNHEY and CDR2 SVGAGI. These data belong to a study of blood T cell repertoires in COVID-19. Overall study context: PBMCs, B-cell-depleted T cells, or T cells were the source of the cDNA or gDNA that made up the material.

The rearrangement links TRBV6-5 to TRBJ2-2, with D possibly matching TRBD2 (5 bases). The source is a human donor in a cohort sampled during active COVID-19. The sequenced sample was peripheral blood. CDR3 DNA sequence: TGTGCCAGCAGTTGGACTTTCACCGGGGAGCTGTTTTTT. It translates to CASSWTFTGELFF.